The 20 T cell receptor beta chains below were found in one sample sequenced in a study of neurological immune-mediated disorders. TCRdb re-analysed the 5' RACE reads in MiXCR, keeping a single row per CDR3 protein. The table has about 58,000 distinct CDR3 sequences, approximately 3.9% seen once. The sample consisted of PBMCs. Source of these receptors: a man aged 25-45 years with multiple sclerosis.

The chain uses TRBV29-1 and TRBJ1-1; no firm D call. This CDR3 is built from 14 residues. Looked up from germline, CDR1 is SQVTM and CDR2 is ANQGSEA. V lost 5 bases and J 5 bases, leaving 18 bases between the germline ends. The CDR3 protein is CSVRTDRAGTEAFF. The CDR3 DNA reads TGCAGCGTTCGGACGGACCGGGCGGGAACTGAAGCTTTCTTT.

The chain uses TRBV6-6 and TRBJ1-4, with 10 bases identical to TRBD1. The V segment lost 3 bases and the J segment 6 bases; nucleotides outside the gene matches: 4. Germline-derived CDR1 and CDR2 are MNHNY and SVGAGI (reference sequence). The CDR3 has 15 residues. The CDR3 protein is CASSYPGTGDEKLFF. CDR3 DNA: TGTGCCAGCAGTTATCCCGGGACAGGGGATGAAAAACTGTTTTTT.

Ten or more counts support this clonotype. A read error may account for a junction end that differs from germline. J is TRBJ1-6 and V is TRBV5-1; D is uncertain. The germline V gene encodes CDR1 SGHRS and CDR2 YFSETQ. This CDR3 comprises 13 residues. The CDR3 DNA follows: TGCGCCAGCATCCTAGACACCGGTGGACCCCTCAACTTT. Translating gives CASILDTGGPLNF.

The sample holds many counts of this clonotype. J is TRBJ2-1 and V is TRBV2; 12 bases are shared with TRBD2. V shed 4 bases and J 6 bases; nucleotides not matched to a gene: 1. CDR1 SNHLY and CDR2 FYNNEI come from the germline V gene. The CDR3 contains 14 residues. The CDR3 loop reads CASSASGRANEQFF. Written as DNA, the CDR3 is TGTGCCAGCAGTGCTAGCGGGAGGGCCAATGAGCAGTTCTTC.

The sample holds a few counts of this clonotype. This chain connects TRBV19 to TRBJ2-7; D is ambiguous. With 5 bases removed from V and 1 base from J, the gap between germline ends came to 12 bases. The CDR3 extends over 14 amino acids. Germline V CDR1 and CDR2: LNHDA, SQIVND (reference sequence). The DNA for the CDR3 is TGTGCCAGTAGTTCCCAGATACGATCCTACGAGCAGTACTTC. Translating it yields CASSSQIRSYEQYF. The whole variable domain, remainder taken from reference TRBV19 and TRBJ2-7, is DGGITQSPKYLFRKEGQNVTLSCEQNLNHDAMYWYRQDPGQGLRLIYYSQIVNDFQKGDIAEGYSVSREKKESFPLTVTSAQKNPTAFYLCASSSQIRSYEQYFGPGTRLTVT.

This clonotype is a singleton in its sample. The CDR3 does not end in the conserved phenylalanine or tryptophan, so this is likely a read error. Because the CDR3's place on the DNA is in doubt, the DNA is left out and the CDR3 is given as listed by TCRdb. The chain employs TRBV20-1 and TRBJ1-6; the D segment call TRBD1 is taken from the table without a DNA check. 16 amino acids form the CDR3, both terminal residues included. Germline V lookup: CDR1 DFQATT, CDR2 SNEGSKA (reference sequence). The CDR3 here is CSARRGESSYNSPLNI.

This clonotype was counted many times. This chain joins TRBV5-1 and TRBJ1-1; 8 bases agree with TRBD1. Germline-derived CDR1 and CDR2 are SGHRS and YFSETQ. The CDR3 has 16 amino acids. The V and J ends lost 0 bases and 5 bases, in that order; junction bases with no gene match: 9. CDR3 bases: TGCGCCAGCAGCTTGGCAACGGGACAGGTAGCAACTGAAGCTTTCTTT. This gives the protein CASSLATGQVATEAFF. Full variable domain (remainder filled in from reference TRBV5-1 and TRBJ1-1): KAGVTQTPRYLIKTRGQQVTLSCSPISGHRSVSWYQQTPGQGLQFLFEYFSETQRNKGNFPGRFSGRQFSNSRSEMNVSTLELGDSALYLCASSLATGQVATEAFFGQGTRLTVV.

The chain is built from TRBV18 and TRBJ2-2; D tentatively fits TRBD1 or TRBD2 (5 bases each). CDR1 and CDR2 from the germline V gene are KGHSH and LQKENI. This CDR3 has 15 residues. V was shortened by 6 bases and J by 0 bases, with 11 bases between the two germline ends. This CDR3 is CASSTQGPNTGELFF. The CDR3 DNA reads TGTGCCAGCTCCACTCAGGGACCGAACACCGGGGAGCTGTTTTTT. Variable domain in full (rest from reference TRBV18 and TRBJ2-2): NAGVMQNPRHLVRRRGQEARLRCSPMKGHSHVYWYRQLPEEGLKFMVYLQKENIIDESGMPKERFSAEFPKEGPSILRIQQVVRGDSAAYFCASSTQGPNTGELFFGEGSRLTVL.

Note on this clonotype: The junction differs from germline at one of its ends, possibly a read error. This chain joins TRBV6-5 and TRBJ1-6; 10 bases line up with TRBD1. This CDR3 has 15 amino acids. The germline CDR1 and CDR2 sequences are MNHEY and SVGAGI. CDR3 region: CASSYGQGVGSPLHF. The DNA for the CDR3 is TGTGCCAGCAGTTACGGACAGGGGGTCGGATCACCCCTCCATTTT.

This clonotype was found many times. In nucleotides, the CDR3 is TGCGCCAGCAGCGGGGGACTAGCGGAAAGCTCCTACGAGCAGTACTTC. It is translated as CASSGGLAESSYEQYF. V gene TRBV5-1 combines with J gene TRBJ2-7, with TRBD2 matching over 11 bases. Germline V gene sequence: CDR1 SGHRS, CDR2 YFSETQ. The junction had 6 bases not matched to a gene; V was cut back by 4 bases and J by 0 bases. This CDR3 is built from 16 residues.

This clonotype showed up many times. For the CDR3, the DNA is TGCAGTGCTAGCACAGGGTTTTCCGGAAACACCATATATTTT. It yields the protein CSASTGFSGNTIYF. The chain employs TRBV20-1 and TRBJ1-3; D perhaps matches TRBD1 (6 bases). Germline lookup yields CDR1 DFQATT and CDR2 SNEGSKA (reference sequence). CDR3 length: 14 amino acids. V was shortened by 3 bases and J by 4 bases, with 13 bases between the two germline ends.

This clonotype came up many times. J is TRBJ2-7 and V is TRBV10-3, with TRBD2 matching over 7 bases. The germline gives CDR1 ENHRY, CDR2 SYGVKD. The CDR3 sequence is 16 residues long. The ends lost 6 bases at V and 5 bases at J; junction bases unmatched: 16. The CDR3 nucleotides are TGTGCCATCAGGGATCGGGACTATGGGTCTGAGAACGAGCAGTACTTC. Its translation is CAIRDRDYGSENEQYF.

In this sample, this clonotype turned up a few times. This rearrangement joins TRBV20-1 to TRBJ1-1; D unclear. Germline lookup yields CDR1 DFQATT and CDR2 SNEGSKA (reference sequence). Trimming stripped 3 bases from V and 4 bases from J, with 15 bases between. CDR3 length: 14 residues. CDR3: CSASNGRLSTEAFF. In DNA form, the CDR3 reads TGCAGTGCTAGTAACGGACGGCTTAGCACTGAAGCTTTCTTT.

This clonotype has a count of ten or more. The chain joins TRBV7-2 to TRBJ2-1; D may correspond to TRBD1 or TRBD2 (5 bases each). V was shortened by 5 bases and J by 8 bases, with 16 bases between the two germline ends. There are 14 residues in the CDR3. Per the germline V gene, CDR1 is SGHTA and CDR2 is FQGNSA. This CDR3 reads CASSRIDRGDEQFF. CDR3 bases: TGTGCCAGCAGCCGAATCGACAGAGGGGATGAGCAGTTCTTC.

This clonotype was observed at least ten times. The chain recombines TRBV20-1 with TRBJ2-1; either TRBD1 or TRBD2 may fit D (6 bases each). This CDR3 contains 15 residues. V was pared by 6 bases and J by 1 base, with 16 bases between. Germline CDR1 and CDR2: DFQATT and SNEGSKA (reference sequence). CDR3 sequence reads: CSAGMGGASYNEQFF. CDR3 DNA sequence: TGCAGTGCCGGGATGGGGGGCGCTTCCTACAATGAGCAGTTCTTC.

This clonotype has just a few counts. This chain links TRBV5-6 with TRBJ2-7; D possibly corresponds to TRBD2 (5 bases). The germline V and J ends were trimmed by 4 bases and 6 bases, with 14 bases remaining between them. This CDR3 is 13 amino acids long. The germline V gene has CDR1 SGHDT and CDR2 YYEEEE. The CDR3 sequence is CASSPIGGSEQYF. In DNA form, the CDR3 reads TGTGCCAGCAGCCCCATCGGAGGCTCCGAGCAGTACTTC. Supplemented by reference TRBV5-6 and TRBJ2-7, the full variable domain reads DAGVTQSPTHLIKTRGQQVTLRCSPKSGHDTVSWYQQALGQGPQFIFQYYEEEERQRGNFPDRFSGHQFPNYSSELNVNALLLGDSALYLCASSPIGGSEQYFGPGTRLTVT.

This clonotype was counted ten times or more. The gene calls are TRBV25-1 and TRBJ1-2; a possible D gene is TRBD1 (6 bases). The V end was cut by 6 bases, the J end by 4 bases, with 15 bases between. CDR3 length: 14 amino acids. Germline CDR1 is MGHDK and CDR2 is SYGVNS. The CDR3 protein is CASRPTQGSYGYTF. CDR3 bases: TGTGCCAGCAGGCCCACTCAGGGGTCCTATGGCTACACCTTC.

This clonotype has more than one count but fewer than ten. V usage is TRBV3-1 and J usage is TRBJ2-5; TRBD2 aligns across 8 bases. The CDR3 sequence is 17 residues long. The germline CDR1 and CDR2 sequences are LGHDT and YNNKEL (reference sequence). Germline trimming cut 0 bases from V and 7 bases from J; bases unmatched to any gene: 13. As DNA, the CDR3 is TGTGCCAGCAGCCAAGAAAAGGGCTTAGCGGGGCTGGGGACCCAGTACTTC. Translated, it gives CASSQEKGLAGLGTQYF.

This clonotype was seen many times. The V and J genes are TRBV6-5 and TRBJ1-2; tentatively, D is TRBD1 (5 bases). Germline V gene lookup returns CDR1 MNHEY and CDR2 SVGAGI. Trimming took 6 bases from V and 4 from J, leaving 12 bases between them. The length of the CDR3 is 13 residues. In DNA form, the CDR3 reads TGTGCCAGCAGCAGACAGAGACGCTATGGCTACACCTTC. Protein: CASSRQRRYGYTF.

This clonotype has ten or more counts. The V gene is TRBV9, the J gene TRBJ2-2, with TRBD1 matching over 7 bases. Germline V gives CDR1 SGDLS, CDR2 YYNGEE. This CDR3 has 15 residues. Unmatched junction bases numbered 7, after V lost 3 bases and J lost 5 bases. In nucleotides, the CDR3 is TGTGCCAGCAGCGACCGAAACAGGGGAACCGGGGAGCTGTTTTTT. It yields the protein CASSDRNRGTGELFF.